Sequencing of this T cell receptor (beta chain) was carried out in a study of blood T cell repertoires in COVID-19. Overall study: Acute-phase and convalescent COVID-19 samples originated in the United States, Italy and Spain. T cells, B-cell-depleted T cells, or PBMCs supplied cDNA or gDNA.

In the original workflow: Counts of nucleated cells, estimated from reference gene primer amplification, were obtained. TCRdb's copy holds only in-frame clones and misses some; the assay was immunoSEQ multiplex PCR. The DNA gave D and trimming, while V, J and clone size come from that table. Of 85,000 to 120,000 clones in the sample, just under 85% were seen once. This CDR3 comprises 14 residues. V was shortened by 4 bases and J by 4 bases, with 12 bases between the two germline ends. Germline CDR1 is LGHDT and CDR2 is YNNKEL (reference sequence). The sample holds a few counts of this clone. This TCR came from a man aged 35 to 55 with active or convalescent COVID-19. This chain connects TRBV3-1 (or the pseudogene TRBV3-2) to TRBJ2-3; D possibly corresponds to TRBD2 (7 bases). The sequenced material came from peripheral blood. The CDR3 DNA is TGTGCCAGCAGCCCCGGGGGGCCGGCAGATACGCAGTATTTT. Translating gives CASSPGGPADTQYF.